This is a list of T cell receptor beta chains from one sample in a study of PD-L1 blockade in urothelial cancer. The table came from immunoSEQ multiplex PCR; TCRdb's copy has only in-frame clones and leaves some out. Of some 44,000 clones detected, 70% to 90% appear once; the ten largest clones hold 15% to 20%. Sequencing used PBMCs, obtained around atezolizumab (anti-PD-L1) treatment. The receptors derive from a man in his 60s with urothelial cancer. The CDR3 runs from the conserved cysteine through the conserved F or W. D genes are given only for firm matches. Clone size is not always given. Where it is, it says once, few, many or a class for expanded clones.

v_call	d_call	clone_size	j_call	cdr3_aa	cdr3_nt
TRBV6-6	TRBD2	once	TRBJ2-3	CASSLQPGGADTQYF	TGTGCCAGCAGCCTTCAACCGGGAGGGGCAGATACGCAGTATTTT
TRBV6-1	TRBD1	.	TRBJ1-4	CASSDRGRTNEKLFF	TGTGCCAGCAGTGACAGGGGGCGCACTAATGAAAAACTGTTTTTT
TRBV5-4	.	.	TRBJ2-7	CASSTLVGVGEQYF	TGTGCCAGCAGCACCCTAGTCGGAGTTGGCGAGCAGTACTTC
TRBV30	.	.	TRBJ1-6	CAWSEPQGMNNSPLHF	TGTGCCTGGAGTGAGCCCCAGGGGATGAATAATTCACCCCTCCACTTT
TRBV7-2	.	few	TRBJ1-2	CASSTRQVRGYTF	TGTGCCAGCAGCACCAGACAGGTCCGGGGCTACACCTTC
TRBV7-8	.	few	TRBJ1-5	CASSSLQRAEGNQPQHF	TGTGCCAGCAGCTCCCTCCAGCGGGCGGAAGGAAATCAGCCCCAGCATTTT
TRBV4-3	.	.	TRBJ1-2	CASSQSQGRYGYTF	TGCGCCAGCAGCCAGTCACAGGGACGCTATGGCTACACCTTC
TRBV2	.	few	TRBJ1-5	CASSEGQGSQPQHF	TGTGCCAGCAGTGAAGGTCAGGGGAGTCAGCCCCAGCATTTT
TRBV20-1	.	.	TRBJ1-1	CSASQATEAFF	TGCAGTGCTAGCCAGGCCACTGAAGCTTTCTTT
TRBV6-6	.	.	TRBJ2-2	CASRRDPGELFF	TGTGCCAGCAGGCGGGATCCCGGGGAGCTGTTTTTT
TRBV2	.	many	TRBJ1-5	CASSGNPGFNQPQHF	TGTGCCAGCAGTGGTAACCCCGGTTTCAATCAGCCCCAGCATTTT
TRBV5-1	.	.	TRBJ1-2	CASSLAGENAGYTF	TGCGCCAGCAGCTTGGCCGGGGAAAATGCCGGCTACACCTTC
TRBV10-1	.	.	TRBJ2-3	CASSEDAVGTDTQYF	TGCGCCAGCAGTGAGGACGCGGTGGGCACAGATACGCAGTATTTT
TRBV7-2	TRBD2	once	TRBJ2-5	CASSPPRLAGVETQYF	TGTGCCAGCAGCCCTCCGAGACTAGCGGGGGTGGAGACCCAGTACTTC
TRBV27	TRBD1	.	TRBJ2-3	CASSRWTGQTDTQYF	TGTGCCAGCAGTCGATGGACAGGGCAGACAGATACGCAGTATTTT
TRBV2	.	.	TRBJ2-7	CASSELGQRAYEQYF	TGTGCCAGCAGTGAACTGGGACAACGGGCCTACGAGCAGTACTTC
TRBV25-1	.	.	TRBJ1-4	CASSERATGRTGEKLFF	TGTGCCAGCAGTGAAAGAGCGACGGGAAGAACCGGGGAAAAACTGTTTTTT
TRBV15	TRBD2	.	TRBJ2-3	CATSRVSGGPTDTQYF	TGTGCCACCAGCAGAGTGTCGGGAGGGCCCACAGATACGCAGTATTTT
TRBV28	TRBD1	.	TRBJ1-2	CASSFQGQAGGYTF	TGTGCCAGCAGTTTCCAAGGACAGGCCGGTGGCTACACCTTC
TRBV28	.	.	TRBJ2-1	CATLGAGSYNEQFF	TGTGCCACCCTGGGGGCGGGTTCCTACAATGAGCAGTTCTTC
TRBV28	.	few	TRBJ2-1	CASSPGVGEQFF	TGTGCCAGCAGCCCGGGAGTAGGGGAGCAGTTCTTC
TRBV30	TRBD2	.	TRBJ2-3	CAWRGGLAGADTQYF	TGTGCCTGGAGGGGGGGGCTAGCGGGAGCAGATACGCAGTATTTT
TRBV4-2	.	.	TRBJ2-1	CASSQAVLENNEQFF	TGTGCCAGCAGCCAAGCCGTACTAGAAAACAATGAGCAGTTCTTC
TRBV6-5	.	.	TRBJ1-1	CASRGVGTEAFF	TGTGCCAGCAGAGGGGTTGGGACTGAAGCTTTCTTT
TRBV5-5	.	.	TRBJ1-3	CASSQSFSGNTIYF	TGTGCCAGCAGCCAAAGCTTCTCTGGAAACACCATATATTTT
TRBV9	TRBD1	.	TRBJ2-2	CASSAGQGAGELFF	TGTGCCAGCAGCGCCGGCCAGGGGGCCGGGGAGCTGTTTTTT
TRBV9	.	.	TRBJ1-1	CASSVVQLGTEAFF	TGTGCCAGCAGCGTAGTACAGCTGGGCACTGAAGCTTTCTTT
TRBV19	.	.	TRBJ1-5	CASSVSGGDQPQHF	TGTGCCAGTAGTGTTTCCGGGGGGGATCAGCCCCAGCATTTT
TRBV6-5	TRBD1	.	TRBJ1-1	CASTRTGNTEAFF	TGTGCCAGCACCCGGACAGGGAACACTGAAGCTTTCTTT
TRBV28	.	.	TRBJ2-2	CASSALGITGELFF	TGTGCCAGCAGCGCTCTAGGAATCACCGGGGAGCTGTTTTTT
TRBV27	TRBD2	few	TRBJ2-5	CASSLSGLARGETQYF	TGTGCCAGCAGTTTATCGGGACTAGCCAGAGGAGAGACCCAGTACTTC
TRBV27	TRBD2	.	TRBJ2-1	CASKDPFGGLADNEQFF	TGTGCCAGCAAAGATCCGTTCGGGGGACTAGCGGACAATGAGCAGTTCTTC
TRBV5-1	TRBD1	.	TRBJ2-1	CASSSETGESNNEQFF	TGCGCCAGCAGCTCGGAGACAGGGGAATCGAACAATGAGCAGTTCTTC
TRBV5-1	.	.	TRBJ2-5	CASSLAGETQYF	TGCGCCAGCAGCTTGGCAGGGGAGACCCAGTACTTC
TRBV28	TRBD2	.	TRBJ2-3	CASSLSGLAGGPLFGTQYF	TGTGCCAGCAGTTTATCTGGACTAGCGGGAGGGCCACTGTTCGGTACGCAGTATTTT
TRBV5-6	.	.	TRBJ2-4	CASSPGSGDNIQYF	TGTGCCAGCAGCCCGGGGTCAGGGGACAACATTCAGTACTTC
TRBV5-5	TRBD2	.	TRBJ2-1	CASSATSGGANEQFF	TGTGCCAGCAGCGCAACTAGCGGGGGGGCGAATGAGCAGTTCTTC
TRBV4-1	.	.	TRBJ2-7	CASSLDSTYEQYF	TGCGCCAGCAGCTTGGACTCTACCTACGAGCAGTACTTC
TRBV2	.	.	TRBJ1-2	CASSEESGGFYGYTF	TGTGCCAGCAGTGAAGAGTCCGGGGGGTTCTATGGCTACACCTTC
TRBV2	.	.	TRBJ2-7	CASSEALGSYEQYF	TGTGCCAGCAGTGAAGCGCTTGGCAGCTACGAGCAGTACTTC
TRBV6-1	TRBD2	.	TRBJ2-3	CASSVTSGSSDTQYF	TGTGCCAGCAGTGTTACTAGCGGGAGCTCCGATACGCAGTATTTT
TRBV5-1	TRBD1	.	TRBJ1-2	CASSLQGEEGGYTF	TGCGCCAGCAGCTTGCAGGGGGAAGAGGGAGGCTACACCTTC
TRBV6-6	.	few	TRBJ1-2	CASKTNGANYGYTF	TGTGCCAGCAAGACAAACGGGGCTAACTATGGCTACACCTTC
TRBV6-1	.	.	TRBJ1-2	CASSVSGGYTF	TGTGCCAGCAGCGTTTCGGGTGGCTACACCTTC
TRBV5-6	TRBD1	.	TRBJ2-1	CASSSVQGEFF	TGTGCCAGCAGCTCTGTGCAGGGGGAATTCTTC
TRBV6-4	TRBD1	.	TRBJ2-3	CASSDFEGAHTQYF	TGTGCCAGCAGTGACTTCGAGGGGGCCCATACGCAGTATTTT
TRBV11-3	.	.	TRBJ2-7	CASSLDTGTEQYF	TGTGCCAGCAGCTTAGATACAGGGACAGAGCAGTACTTC
TRBV28	.	.	TRBJ1-2	CASSALDYGYTF	TGTGCCAGCAGTGCACTGGACTATGGCTACACCTTC
TRBV19	.	.	TRBJ2-1	CASSPSRIAEQFF	TGTGCCAGTAGCCCCTCTAGAATAGCTGAGCAGTTCTTC
TRBV5-1	TRBD2	.	TRBJ2-2	CASTSAGANTGELFF	TGCGCCAGCACCTCCGCGGGGGCGAACACCGGGGAGCTGTTTTTT